This T cell receptor beta chain was captured by sequencing in a study of T-cell reconstitution after alpha-beta-depleted transplantation in children. In this sample, this clonotype turned up a few times. Preparation of the TCRbeta library used unique molecular identifiers. A single record per CDR3 protein comes from TCRdb applying MiXCR to the PCR reads. The sample records around 960,000 distinct CDR3 sequences, under 30% being singletons. Germline V gives CDR1 KGHDR, CDR2 SFDVKD. V gave up 7 bases and J gave up 2 bases; unmatched junction bases: 5. The CDR3 is 15 residues long. This material consisted of PBMCs, mostly from graft donor cells, taken 360 days after TCRalphabeta/CD19-depleted stem cell transplant. This rearrangement joins TRBV24-1 to TRBJ2-3, with 10 nucleotides matching TRBD2. This clonotype was obtained from a boy less than two years old who had a stem cell transplant for SCID, so the T cells may come from the graft donor. The DNA of the CDR3 is TGTGCCACCAGCTTAGCGGGGGGCCTCACAGATACGCAGTATTTT. Encoded protein: CATSLAGGLTDTQYF.